The 30 T cell receptor beta chains below all came from one sample that was sequenced in a study of long-term antiretroviral therapy in people with HIV (dated by TCRdb to the early 2020s). The immunoSEQ hsTCRB v3.0 assay was used at survey level resolution for TRB variable region sequencing. In TCRdb, the immuneACCESS table is reduced to in-frame sequences with V and J assigned. These tables do not hold every clone; where another copy was compared, an unresolved V gene accounts for under half, and the others remain unexplained. Counted in this sample were 40,000 or so clones; approximately 85% of them appeared once. Together, the top ten hold around 14% of the sample. The starting material was unsorted PBMCs, obtained 0.3 years after starting antiretroviral therapy. The receptors come from a man aged 18 to 35 with HIV.

The V gene is TRBV29-1, the J gene TRBJ2-7, with 8 bases that match TRBD1. This CDR3 is 13 amino acids long. The germline CDR1 and CDR2 sequences are SQVTM and ANQGSEA. With 5 bases clipped from V and 3 bases from J, the junction kept 6 bases outside the gene matches. This chain's CDR3 is CSVRTGKYYEQYF. DNA for the CDR3: TGCAGCGTTCGGACAGGGAAATACTACGAGCAGTACTTC.

The chain employs TRBV7-8 and TRBJ1-5, with TRBD1 as a possible D gene (6 bases). The CDR3 extends over 13 amino acids. Trimming shortened V by 5 bases and J by 7 bases, and 12 bases separated the two germline ends. Germline CDR1 is SGHVS and CDR2 is FQNEAQ. The CDR3 sequence: CASSKSGEQPQHF. The CDR3 nucleotides are TGTGCCAGCAGCAAATCAGGGGAGCAGCCCCAGCATTTT.

The chain combines TRBV7-9 with TRBJ2-2; D is perhaps TRBD1 (6 bases). Germline CDR1 is SEHNR and CDR2 is FQNEAQ (reference sequence). The CDR3 is 16 amino acids. The germline V and J ends were trimmed by 2 bases and 0 bases, with 10 bases remaining between them. The DNA for the CDR3 is TGTGCCAGCAGCTTAAACAGGGAGACGAACACCGGGGAGCTGTTTTTT. It is translated as CASSLNRETNTGELFF.

This clone was counted only a few times. This sequence joins TRBV27 and TRBJ2-2; unclear D gene. The germline V and J ends were trimmed by 3 bases and 4 bases, with 6 bases remaining between them. The CDR3 is 13 amino acids. Germline CDR1 and CDR2: MNHEY and SMNVEV (reference sequence). The CDR3 is CASSFLGTGELFF. For the CDR3, the DNA is TGTGCCAGCAGTTTCTTGGGCACCGGGGAGCTGTTTTTT.

V usage is TRBV4-1 and J usage is TRBJ2-1, with D uncertain. This CDR3 region has 13 residues. Germline values: CDR1 MGHRA, CDR2 YSYEKL. Trimming took off 0 bases at V and 9 bases at J, with 9 bases between the two ends. The CDR3 region is CASSQDQGREQFF. CDR3 nucleotide sequence: TGCGCCAGCAGCCAAGATCAAGGACGTGAGCAGTTCTTC.

The chain carries TRBV5-1 and TRBJ2-7; D is possibly TRBD2 (5 bases). The CDR3 sequence is 13 residues long. Germline V gene sequence: CDR1 SGHRS, CDR2 YFSETQ. Trimming left V 2 bases short and J 3 bases short, with 9 bases between. CDR3 amino acids: CASSLAALYEQYF. Written as DNA, the CDR3 is TGCGCCAGCAGCTTAGCGGCACTCTACGAGCAGTACTTC. The whole variable domain, filled in from reference TRBV5-1 and TRBJ2-7, reads KAGVTQTPRYLIKTRGQQVTLSCSPISGHRSVSWYQQTPGQGLQFLFEYFSETQRNKGNFPGRFSGRQFSNSRSEMNVSTLELGDSALYLCASSLAALYEQYFGPGTRLTVT.

This chain connects TRBV19 to TRBJ2-7; D tentatively fits TRBD1 or TRBD2 (5 bases each). This CDR3 is 16 amino acids long. Germline CDR1 is LNHDA and CDR2 is SQIVND (reference sequence). Between the trimmed V and J ends, which lost 3 bases and 6 bases, there was a span of 21 bases. CDR3 protein: CASSIRGPHQPGEQYF. CDR3 DNA: TGTGCCAGTAGTATTAGGGGACCGCACCAACCGGGCGAGCAGTACTTC.

About this clone itself: Germline and junction disagree at one end, which may indicate a read error. The gene calls are TRBV5-5 and TRBJ2-3; D is unclear. The CDR3 length is 15 residues. Germline values: CDR1 SGHKS, CDR2 YYEKEE (reference sequence). The CDR3 loop reads CASSQDMVGTDTQYF. DNA of the CDR3: TGCGCCAGCAGCCAAGACATGGTAGGGACAGATACGCAGTATTTT.

The rearrangement uses TRBV18 and TRBJ1-4; 10 nucleotides line up with TRBD1. J lost 5 bases, V lost 6 bases, and 6 bases had no gene match. CDR3 length: 15 residues. Germline CDR1 and CDR2: KGHSH and LQKENI. The CDR3 bases are TGTGCCAGCTCGCCCGGACAGGGGGAAAATGAAAAACTGTTTTTT. It is translated as CASSPGQGENEKLFF.

The CDR3 DNA follows: TGTGCCAGCAGTACGACAGGAGACACTGAAGCTTTCTTT. Its protein is CASSTTGDTEAFF. The chain recombines TRBV6-1 with TRBJ1-1, with D tentatively TRBD1 (6 bases). Trimming cost V 5 bases and J 3 bases, with 10 bases left between them. The germline CDR1 and CDR2 sequences are MNHNS and SASEGT. The CDR3 length is 13 residues.

This sequence joins TRBV9 and TRBJ2-2; the match to TRBD2 covers 8 bases. Germline V gene sequence: CDR1 SGDLS, CDR2 YYNGEE. V lost 7 bases, J lost 0 bases, and 11 bases stayed unmatched. The CDR3 is 17 residues long. The CDR3 coding sequence is TGTGCCAGCGATAATGTAGCGGGAAGAACGAACACCGGGGAGCTGTTTTTT. Its protein is CASDNVAGRTNTGELFF.

The CDR3 sequence: CASSGGGYEQYF. As DNA, the CDR3 is TGTGCCAGTAGTGGAGGAGGGTACGAGCAGTACTTC. The chain has TRBV19 and TRBJ2-7, with a tentative D call TRBD2 (6 bases). Between the trimmed V and J ends, which lost 5 bases and 4 bases, there was a span of 9 bases. From germline, CDR1 is LNHDA and CDR2 SQIVND (reference sequence). This CDR3 spans 12 amino acids. The complete variable domain, with remaining parts taken from reference TRBV19 and TRBJ2-7, reads DGGITQSPKYLFRKEGQNVTLSCEQNLNHDAMYWYRQDPGQGLRLIYYSQIVNDFQKGDIAEGYSVSREKKESFPLTVTSAQKNPTAFYLCASSGGGYEQYFGPGTRLTVT.

The chain joins TRBV5-1 to TRBJ2-6; tentatively, D is TRBD1 or TRBD2 (5 bases each). Trimming stripped 3 bases from V and 1 base from J, with 14 bases between. Germline V gene lookup returns CDR1 SGHRS and CDR2 YFSETQ. The CDR3 contains 17 residues. The CDR3: CASSSPSGGSGANVLTF. CDR3 sequence (DNA): TGCGCCAGCAGCTCGCCGTCTGGGGGATCTGGGGCCAACGTCCTGACTTTC.

The chain links TRBV6-6 to TRBJ2-7; D is ambiguous. Per the germline V gene, CDR1 is MNHNY and CDR2 is SVGAGI (reference sequence). The V gene lost 5 bases and the J gene lost 5 bases, with 7 bases spanning the gap. The CDR3 sequence is 11 residues long. The CDR3 coding sequence is TGTGCCAGCAGTCCCTCGCACGAGCAGTACTTC. This translates into CASSPSHEQYF.

V usage is TRBV5-8 and J usage is TRBJ2-3; TRBD2 matches at 16 bases. Germline V CDR1 and CDR2: SGHTS, YDEGEE. The CDR3 loop spans 17 amino acids. V shed 3 bases, J shed 6 bases, and the junction held 7 bases outside the gene matches. In nucleotides, the CDR3 is TGTGCCAGCAGCTCCGGGACTAGCGGGGGGGCATGGGATACGCAGTATTTT. This encodes CASSSGTSGGAWDTQYF. The full variable domain, in which reference TRBV5-8 and TRBJ2-3 provide the parts outside the CDR3, is EAGVTQSPTHLIKTRGQQATLRCSPISGHTSVYWYQQALGLGLQFLLWYDEGEERNRGNFPPRFSGRQFPNYSSELNVNALELEDSALYLCASSSGTSGGAWDTQYFGPGTRLTVL.

The chain couples TRBV7-3 to TRBJ2-1; perhaps D is TRBD1 or TRBD2 (7 bases each). V was shortened by 5 bases and J by 2 bases, with 16 bases between the two germline ends. CDR1 and CDR2 (germline): SGHTA, FQGTGA. The length of the CDR3 is 16 residues. The CDR3, as DNA: TGTGCCAGCAGCCCAGGGGGGGTAGCAACCTACAATGAGCAGTTCTTC. This sequence encodes CASSPGGVATYNEQFF.

The V gene is TRBV28, the J gene TRBJ2-7, with TRBD1 identical over 9 bases. Germline lookup yields CDR1 MDHEN and CDR2 SYDVKM. CDR3 length: 18 amino acids. The V and J ends lost 7 bases and 2 bases, in that order; junction bases with no gene match: 18. CDR3 DNA sequence: TGTGCCAGCACCAGTACAGGGGGCGGACCATTCTGGGCCTACGAGCAGTACTTC. It yields the protein CASTSTGGGPFWAYEQYF.

The chain links TRBV4-3 to TRBJ2-2; D may be TRBD2 (6 bases). Trimming pared 1 base from V and 4 bases from J, leaving 10 bases between. Per the germline V gene, CDR1 is LGHNA and CDR2 is YSLEER. The CDR3 sequence is 15 residues long. Here the CDR3 reads CASSQVQRVTGELFF. CDR3 sequence (DNA): TGCGCCAGCAGCCAAGTCCAGCGGGTCACCGGGGAGCTGTTTTTT.

This clone was seen a few times. J is TRBJ1-2 and V is TRBV5-6; 9 bases align to TRBD1. Germline V gene data show CDR1 as SGHDT and CDR2 as YYEEEE. The CDR3 spans 14 residues. The trim removed 6 bases at V and 4 bases at J, leaving 7 bases unmatched. The CDR3 coding sequence is TGTGCCAGCAACTTACAGGGGGCTAGCTATGGCTACACCTTC. It yields the protein CASNLQGASYGYTF.

The chain recombines TRBV5-1 with TRBJ1-1; 7 bases agree with TRBD1. The CDR3 length is 14 residues. Germline V gives CDR1 SGHRS, CDR2 YFSETQ. The ends lost 3 bases at V and 1 base at J; junction bases unmatched: 3. The CDR3 sequence is CASSWTGKNTEAFF. In DNA, the CDR3 is TGCGCCAGCAGCTGGACAGGAAAGAACACTGAAGCTTTCTTT. Full variable domain (missing parts from reference TRBV5-1 and TRBJ1-1): KAGVTQTPRYLIKTRGQQVTLSCSPISGHRSVSWYQQTPGQGLQFLFEYFSETQRNKGNFPGRFSGRQFSNSRSEMNVSTLELGDSALYLCASSWTGKNTEAFFGQGTRLTVV.

V and J are TRBV6-5 and TRBJ2-5; 10 nucleotides line up with TRBD1. Germline assignment: CDR1 MNHEY and CDR2 SVGAGI. The junction had 6 bases not matched to a gene; V was cut back by 7 bases and J by 1 base. There are 15 residues in the CDR3. CDR3 coding DNA: TGTGCCAGCACCTTCCGGGACAGGGGCCAAGAGACCCAGTACTTC. This encodes CASTFRDRGQETQYF.

V is TRBV19 and J is TRBJ1-3; TRBD1 is a possible D gene (5 bases). Germline CDR1 LNHDA, CDR2 SQIVND (reference sequence). V was clipped by 4 bases and J by 3 bases, with 10 bases between them. The CDR3 covers 14 residues. The CDR3 here is CASSKWGIGNTIYF. DNA of the CDR3: TGTGCCAGTAGTAAGTGGGGCATTGGAAACACCATATATTTT.

Here the CDR3 DNA reads TGTGCCAGCAGCGAGGACAGGGTGCATCAGCCCCAGCATTTT. This sequence encodes CASSEDRVHQPQHF. The chain combines TRBV6-5 with TRBJ1-5; 8 nucleotides agree with TRBD1. The germline CDR1 and CDR2 sequences are MNHEY and SVGAGI. Trimming took 6 bases from V and 5 from J; bases not matched to a gene: 6. The CDR3 consists of 14 residues.

This chain joins TRBV4-3 and TRBJ1-5; TRBD1 matches at 7 bases. V dropped 4 bases and J dropped 10; count of bases not matched to a gene: 10. The CDR3 is 14 amino acids. CDR1 and CDR2 from the germline V gene are LGHNA and YSLEER. In DNA form, the CDR3 reads TGCGCCAGCAGCCGCGGACAGGTCGACTATCCCCAGCATTTT. It codes for CASSRGQVDYPQHF.

CDR3 nucleotide sequence: TGTGCCAGCAGCCTAAAGCGGGGGGGCCAGACGCAGTATTTT. Residues: CASSLKRGGQTQYF. The chain couples TRBV7-2 to TRBJ2-3; 10 bases are a match to TRBD2. In germline, CDR1 is SGHTA, CDR2 FQGNSA. With 5 bases clipped from V and 9 bases from J, the junction kept 8 bases outside the gene matches. The CDR3 length is 14 residues. The complete variable domain, with remaining parts taken from reference TRBV7-2 and TRBJ2-3, reads GAGVSQSPSNKVTEKGKDVELRCDPISGHTALYWYRQSLGQGLEFLIYFQGNSAPDKSGLPSDRFSAERTGGSVSTLTIQRTQQEDSAVYLCASSLKRGGQTQYFGPGTRLTVL.

The chain carries TRBV7-2 and TRBJ2-7; D unresolved. Germline values: CDR1 SGHTA, CDR2 FQGNSA. CDR3 length equals 12 residues. Deletions cut 5 bases from V and 5 bases from J, with 10 bases between. The DNA of the CDR3 is TGTGCCAGCAGCCTGCGTTTACACGAGCAGTACTTC. Translating it yields CASSLRLHEQYF.

V usage is TRBV29-1 and J usage is TRBJ1-2; D gene ambiguous. With 0 bases removed from V and 5 bases from J, the gap between germline ends came to 10 bases. The CDR3 is 13 residues long. CDR1 is SQVTM and CDR2 is ANQGSEA in the germline V gene. This CDR3 is CSVEDGRAYGYTF. In nucleotides, the CDR3 is TGCAGCGTTGAAGACGGAAGGGCTTATGGCTACACCTTC. Complete variable domain (other parts from reference TRBV29-1 and TRBJ1-2): SAVISQKPSRDICQRGTSLTIQCQVDSQVTMMFWYRQQPGQSLTLIATANQGSEATYESGFVIDKFPISRPNLTFSTLTVSNMSPEDSSIYLCSVEDGRAYGYTFGSGTRLTVV.

CDR3 amino acids: CASTTPTGGGNTIYF. The CDR3 region has the DNA TGTGCCAGCACTACTCCGACAGGGGGCGGAAACACCATATATTTT. The chain employs TRBV28 and TRBJ1-3, with 10 nucleotides matching TRBD1. Germline V lookup: CDR1 MDHEN, CDR2 SYDVKM. Trimming cost V 7 bases and J 4 bases; bases outside gene matches: 7. The CDR3 extends over 15 amino acids.

The chain has TRBV2 and TRBJ1-5, with 11 bases aligning to TRBD1. Germline V lookup: CDR1 SNHLY, CDR2 FYNNEI. The CDR3 covers 17 residues. The V and J ends lost 8 bases and 5 bases, in that order; junction bases with no gene match: 14. The CDR3 DNA is TGTGCCAGCGTACCCGGGACAGGGGGGGGTTTAGATCAGCCCCAGCATTTT. It is translated as CASVPGTGGGLDQPQHF.

The chain couples TRBV7-2 to TRBJ2-3; 7 bases align to TRBD1. The germline V gene has CDR1 SGHTA and CDR2 FQGNSA. Losses at the gene ends were 4 bases for V and 2 bases for J; bases not matched to a gene: 9. The CDR3 runs 16 residues. The CDR3 DNA sequence: TGTGCCAGCAGCTACTACAGGGGAAGAAACACAGATACGCAGTATTTT. This gives the protein CASSYYRGRNTDTQYF.